This TCR beta chain was found in a study of T-cell memory formation after mild COVID-19. Study-wide findings and caveats: Contracting CD4+ clones lay largely in CM and EM, with CD8+ ones residing in EMRA.

TCR alpha and TCR beta cDNA libraries carrying sample barcodes and UMIs were produced by 5'RACE using constant-segment primers. Each CDR3 protein is one row after TCRdb ran MiXCR on the 5' RACE reads. This table has about 170,000 distinct CDR3 sequences, about an eighth appearing once. CDR3 size: 14 residues. The V end was cut by 5 bases, the J end by 9 bases, with 14 bases between. Germline CDR1 reads SGHVS; CDR2 reads FNYEAQ. Turning to this clonotype: The antigen remains undetermined.

The sequence derives from a man aged 18-30 years who had mild COVID-19 (a few samples of this study predate the infection). Cell type and time point are not known. The chain joins TRBV7-6 to TRBJ1-6; possibly TRBD1 for D (6 bases). Material for sequencing was PBMCs or a T cell subset sorted from them (not recorded which). The CDR3 coding sequence is TGTGCCAGCAGCCTGCGACAGGCTAGTTCACCCCTCCACTTT. Translating it yields CASSLRQASSPLHF. Together with reference TRBV7-6 and TRBJ1-6, the CDR3 gives the full variable domain: GAGVSQSPRYKVTKRGQDVALRCDPISGHVSLYWYRQALGQGPEFLTYFNYEAQQDKSGLPNDRFSAERPEGSISTLTIQRTEQRDSAMYRCASSLRQASSPLHFGNGTRLTVT.